These 5 T cell receptor beta chains were all obtained from the same sample, sequenced in a study of T-cell reconstitution after alpha-beta-depleted transplantation in children. Unique molecular identifiers were built into the TCRbeta library. TCRdb re-derived calls from the PCR reads in MiXCR, one entry per CDR3 protein. The table lists some 500,000 distinct CDR3 sequences, about 17% of them singletons. Sequencing was performed on PBMCs from the stem cell graft donor, taken from the stem cell graft. The source of these receptors is a human donor who donated a stem cell graft to a child with acute lymphoblastic leukemia.

The rearrangement uses TRBV9 and TRBJ2-1; D uncertain. The germline CDR1 and CDR2 sequences are SGDLS and YYNGEE. The CDR3 spans 16 residues. Trimming removed 4 bases at V and 0 bases at J, with 14 bases between. Here the CDR3 DNA reads TGTGCCAGCAGCCACAACCTTGAAAGCTCCTACAATGAGCAGTTCTTC. It specifies CASSHNLESSYNEQFF.

In this sample, this clonotype turned up a few times. This chain links TRBV5-1 with TRBJ2-3; 8 nucleotides align to TRBD1. This CDR3 region has 14 residues. Germline trimming cut 4 bases from V and 11 bases from J; bases unmatched to any gene: 12. In germline, CDR1 is SGHRS, CDR2 YFSETQ. CDR3 nucleotide sequence: TGCGCCAGCAGCCCGATCGGACAGGGAGTAGGGCAGTATTTT. Its protein is CASSPIGQGVGQYF.

The chain carries TRBV20-1 and TRBJ2-7; 11 nucleotides agree with TRBD2. This CDR3 is built from 15 residues. Germline V gene data show CDR1 as DFQATT and CDR2 as SNEGSKA (reference sequence). Trimming took 3 bases from V and 2 from J; bases not matched to a gene: 6. CDR3 sequence (DNA): TGCAGTGCTAGGGGACTAGCGGATACCACCTACGAGCAGTACTTC. Encoded protein: CSARGLADTTYEQYF.

The sample holds a few counts of this clonotype. The CDR3 here is CASSHRGQGGYEQYF. The CDR3 DNA follows: TGTGCCAGCAGCCACCGGGGACAGGGTGGGTACGAGCAGTACTTC. This chain links TRBV4-2 with TRBJ2-7; 9 bases line up with TRBD1. The CDR3 is 15 amino acids. Germline lookup yields CDR1 LGHNA and CDR2 YNFKEQ. Germline trimming cut 3 bases from V and 4 bases from J; bases unmatched to any gene: 7.

V is TRBV5-1 and J is TRBJ2-3; D possibly corresponds to TRBD2 (6 bases). CDR1 and CDR2 (germline): SGHRS, YFSETQ. The CDR3 extends over 13 amino acids. V was cut by 5 bases and J by 2 bases, with 9 bases left in between. This CDR3 is CASRVGLTDTQYF. The CDR3 nucleotides read TGCGCCAGCAGGGTGGGACTCACAGATACGCAGTATTTT.